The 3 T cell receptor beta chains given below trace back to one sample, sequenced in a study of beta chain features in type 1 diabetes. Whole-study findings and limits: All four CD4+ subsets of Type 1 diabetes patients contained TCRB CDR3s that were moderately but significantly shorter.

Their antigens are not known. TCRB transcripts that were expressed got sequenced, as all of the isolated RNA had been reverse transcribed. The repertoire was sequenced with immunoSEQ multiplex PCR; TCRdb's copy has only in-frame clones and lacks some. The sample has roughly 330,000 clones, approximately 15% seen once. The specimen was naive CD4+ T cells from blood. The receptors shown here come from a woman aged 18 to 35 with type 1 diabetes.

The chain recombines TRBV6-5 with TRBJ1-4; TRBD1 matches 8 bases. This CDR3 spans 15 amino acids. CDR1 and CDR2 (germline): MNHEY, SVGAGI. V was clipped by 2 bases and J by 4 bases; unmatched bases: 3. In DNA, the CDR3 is TGTGCCAGCAGTTACCGGGGACAGGATAATGAAAAACTGTTTTTT. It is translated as CASSYRGQDNEKLFF.

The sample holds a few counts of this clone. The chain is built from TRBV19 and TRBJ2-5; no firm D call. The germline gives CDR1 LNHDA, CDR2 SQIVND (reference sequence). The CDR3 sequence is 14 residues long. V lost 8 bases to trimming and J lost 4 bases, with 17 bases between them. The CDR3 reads CASRPGLATETQYF. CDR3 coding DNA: TGTGCCAGTCGACCGGGTTTGGCCACAGAGACCCAGTACTTC.

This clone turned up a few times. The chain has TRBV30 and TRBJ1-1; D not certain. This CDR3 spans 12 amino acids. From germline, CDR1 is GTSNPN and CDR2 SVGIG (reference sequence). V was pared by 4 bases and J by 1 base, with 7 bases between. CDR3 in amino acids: CAWILRNTEAFF. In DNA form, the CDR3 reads TGTGCCTGGATCCTCAGGAACACTGAAGCTTTCTTT. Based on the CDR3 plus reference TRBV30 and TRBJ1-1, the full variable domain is SQTIHQWPATLVQPVGSPLSLECTVEGTSNPNLYWYRQAAGRGLQLLFYSVGIGQISSEVPQNLSASRPQDRQFILSSKKLLLSDSGFYLCAWILRNTEAFFGQGTRLTVV.